The next 29 T cell receptor beta chains were all read from a single sample in a study of shared clonotypes between healthy human individuals. The table came from immunoSEQ multiplex PCR; TCRdb's copy has only in-frame clones and leaves some out. The table shows 500,000 or so clones, with approximately 95% occurring only once. Sequencing used naive CD4+ T cells sorted from blood. The subset denotes: CD45RA+ positively selected. The receptors were gathered from a woman aged 30 to 39 in good health.

The chain combines TRBV5-1 with TRBJ2-1; D assignment may be TRBD1 or TRBD2 (5 bases each). The CDR3 is made up of 16 amino acids. Trimming removed 4 bases at V and 0 bases at J, with 14 bases between. Germline V gives CDR1 SGHRS, CDR2 YFSETQ. CDR3 sequence: CASSPGDVTSYNEQFF. The DNA of the CDR3 is TGCGCCAGCAGCCCTGGGGACGTTACCTCCTACAATGAGCAGTTCTTC. The variable domain in full, completed from reference TRBV5-1 and TRBJ2-1, reads KAGVTQTPRYLIKTRGQQVTLSCSPISGHRSVSWYQQTPGQGLQFLFEYFSETQRNKGNFPGRFSGRQFSNSRSEMNVSTLELGDSALYLCASSPGDVTSYNEQFFGPGTRLTVL.

The chain combines TRBV5-4 with TRBJ2-2; TRBD2 agrees at 14 bases. V shed 1 base, J shed 5 bases, and the junction held 4 bases outside the gene matches. The CDR3 length is 17 residues. CDR1 SGHNT and CDR2 YYREEE come from the germline V gene (reference sequence). The CDR3 loop is CASSLRGLAGATGELFF. In DNA form, the CDR3 reads TGTGCCAGCAGCTTGCGGGGACTAGCGGGGGCTACCGGGGAGCTGTTTTTT.

This sequence joins TRBV6-6 and TRBJ1-1, with a tentative D call TRBD1 (5 bases). This CDR3 spans 13 amino acids. Germline V gives CDR1 MNHNY, CDR2 SVGAGI (reference sequence). Trimming removed 6 bases at V and 1 base at J, with 9 bases between. The CDR3: CASRFDRNTEAFF. The CDR3 nucleotides are TGTGCCAGCAGGTTCGACAGGAACACTGAAGCTTTCTTT.

Worth noting for this clone: Compared with germline, one end of the junction differs, possibly owing to a read error. The chain is built from TRBV29-1 and TRBJ2-3; D gene unclear. CDR3 size: 9 residues. Per germline, CDR1 SQVTM and CDR2 ANQGSEA. The CDR3 nucleotides read TGCAGCGTTGCCCCCGGATGGGTTTTT. Encoded protein: CSVAPGWVF.

This clone occurred once. This rearrangement joins TRBV28 to TRBJ2-1; unclear D gene. Per germline, CDR1 MDHEN and CDR2 SYDVKM. The CDR3 is made up of 16 amino acids. The germline V and J ends were trimmed by 5 bases and 4 bases, with 18 bases remaining between them. CDR3 protein: CASSPYLGSMYNEQFF. The CDR3 DNA reads as TGTGCCAGCAGTCCCTACCTCGGCAGCATGTACAATGAGCAGTTCTTC.

The chain employs TRBV6-4 and TRBJ2-3; possible D gene TRBD2, 6 bases. V was cut by 0 bases and J by 6 bases, with 13 bases left in between. The CDR3 extends over 15 amino acids. Per germline, CDR1 MRHNA and CDR2 SNTAGT. CDR3 nucleotide sequence: TGTGCCAGCAGTGACTCTGGGCTAGCGTCCGATACGCAGTATTTT. It is translated as CASSDSGLASDTQYF.

The chain links TRBV5-1 to TRBJ2-5; D not resolved. CDR1 SGHRS and CDR2 YFSETQ come from the germline V gene. This CDR3 has 14 amino acids. Trimming took 1 base from V and 5 from J, leaving 12 bases between them. DNA for the CDR3: TGCGCCAGCAGCTTGTTGGGTATGGCGGAGACCCAGTACTTC. The encoded protein is CASSLLGMAETQYF.

The chain uses TRBV5-1 and TRBJ2-3; 8 bases map to TRBD1. Trimming cost V 7 bases and J 1 base; bases outside gene matches: 5. CDR1 SGHRS and CDR2 YFSETQ come from the germline V gene. CDR3 length: 14 residues. CDR3 sequence (DNA): TGCGCCAGCGACCTGACAGGGGGCACAGATACGCAGTATTTT. Translation: CASDLTGGTDTQYF.

The chain is built from TRBV7-2 and TRBJ1-5; 7 bases align to TRBD1. V trimming: 5 bases; J trimming: 2 bases; junction bases outside the gene matches: 6. This CDR3 is 15 amino acids long. The germline gives CDR1 SGHTA, CDR2 FQGNSA. CDR3 amino acids: CASSLVGTGNQPQHF. The CDR3 region has the DNA TGTGCCAGCAGCCTAGTAGGGACAGGCAATCAGCCCCAGCATTTT.

This sequence joins TRBV7-6 and TRBJ1-1; possibly TRBD1 for D (5 bases). Germline values: CDR1 SGHVS, CDR2 FNYEAQ. The CDR3 loop spans 13 amino acids. V was cut by 5 bases and J by 4 bases, with 11 bases left in between. CDR3 residues: CASSLMRGTEAFF. For the CDR3, the DNA is TGTGCCAGCAGCCTGATGAGGGGCACTGAAGCTTTCTTT.

V gene TRBV9 combines with J gene TRBJ1-4; perhaps TRBD1 as D (5 bases). Germline assignment: CDR1 SGDLS and CDR2 YYNGEE. V lost 4 bases to trimming and J lost 8 bases, with 12 bases between them. CDR3 size: 13 residues. The CDR3 loop reads CASSKGVEEKLFF. In nucleotides, the CDR3 is TGTGCCAGCAGCAAAGGGGTTGAGGAAAAACTGTTTTTT.

V usage is TRBV11-2 and J usage is TRBJ2-1; TRBD2 aligns across 11 bases. Germline V gives CDR1 SGHAT, CDR2 FQNNGV. The CDR3 has 15 residues. Germline trimming cut 1 base from V and 9 bases from J; bases unmatched to any gene: 5. DNA for the CDR3: TGTGCCAGCAGCTTAGTTCCACTAGCGGGAGTTGAGCAGTTCTTC. This translates into CASSLVPLAGVEQFF.

The chain has TRBV21-1 and TRBJ2-1; no check of the table's D call, TRBD2, against the DNA was made. TRBV21-1 is annotated as a pseudogene. This CDR3 spans 18 amino acids. The CDR3, as DNA: TGTGCCAGCAGCAAAGGAGGAATAGCGGGCCCACGTATCTATGAGCAGTTCTTC. Translated, it gives CASSKGGIAGPRIYEQFF.

The chain combines TRBV27 with TRBJ2-7; possible D gene TRBD2, 7 bases. V shed 1 base and J shed 3 bases, with 13 bases lying between them. CDR3 length: 15 amino acids. Germline V gene lookup returns CDR1 MNHEY and CDR2 SMNVEV (reference sequence). The DNA of the CDR3 is TGTGCCAGCAGTTTATTCGGGGGCGGGAGCTACGAGCAGTACTTC. Translated, it gives CASSLFGGGSYEQYF.

The V gene is TRBV5-1, the J gene TRBJ2-7; 7 nucleotides align to TRBD2. With 0 bases clipped from V and 5 bases from J, the junction kept 8 bases outside the gene matches. Germline V lookup: CDR1 SGHRS, CDR2 YFSETQ. This CDR3 comprises 15 residues. CDR3 DNA: TGCGCCAGCAGCTTGGCCAGGACTAGTGTAGACGAGCAGTACTTC. Its translation is CASSLARTSVDEQYF.

The chain carries TRBV6-6 and TRBJ1-2; D not certain. This CDR3 spans 13 amino acids. CDR1 MNHNY and CDR2 SVGAGI come from the germline V gene (reference sequence). The ends were cut back, 5 bases at V and 5 bases at J, with 12 bases in the middle. The CDR3 here is CASSPQELYGYTF. DNA of the CDR3: TGTGCCAGCAGTCCGCAGGAATTATATGGCTACACCTTC.

This chain connects TRBV28 to TRBJ1-5; D ambiguous. CDR3 length: 13 residues. Germline V CDR1 and CDR2: MDHEN, SYDVKM. Trimming removed 3 bases at V and 4 bases at J, with 7 bases between. The CDR3 DNA is TGTGCCAGCAGTTTGCAGTTTAATCAGCCCCAGCATTTT. This codes for CASSLQFNQPQHF.

Points on this clone: Distinct nucleotide sequences in the sample also encode this CDR3. This chain joins TRBV5-1 and TRBJ2-5, with 7 positions matching TRBD1. V trimming: 4 bases; J trimming: 1 base; junction bases outside the gene matches: 4. This CDR3 is built from 14 residues. The germline V gene encodes CDR1 SGHRS and CDR2 YFSETQ. DNA of the CDR3: TGCGCCAGCAGCCCGGGACAGCCCCAAGAGACCCAGTACTTC. Its protein product is CASSPGQPQETQYF.

V usage is TRBV7-8 and J usage is TRBJ1-2; TRBD1 is a possible D gene (5 bases). This CDR3 region has 16 residues. The V and J ends lost 8 bases and 7 bases respectively, with 26 bases between them. CDR1 is SGHVS, CDR2 FQNEAQ, per germline. CDR3 region: CASERGMGRPTRGYTF. DNA of the CDR3: TGTGCCAGCGAAAGAGGTATGGGGCGACCCACCCGTGGCTACACCTTC.

V gene TRBV19 combines with J gene TRBJ2-3; D is unresolved. The V gene's germline CDR1 is LNHDA and CDR2 SQIVND (reference sequence). V was shortened by 9 bases and J by 4 bases, with 5 bases between the two germline ends. The CDR3 totals 10 residues. The CDR3 protein is CASPADTQYF. The CDR3 region has the DNA TGTGCCAGCCCTGCAGATACGCAGTATTTT.

This chain uses TRBV5-1 with TRBJ2-3; 7 positions match TRBD2. CDR3 length: 15 residues. Germline V gene data show CDR1 as SGHRS and CDR2 as YFSETQ. Trimming removed 2 bases from V and 4 bases from J; junction bases left unmatched: 7. The CDR3 nucleotides read TGCGCCAGCAGCTTATTAACTAGCGATTCAGATACGCAGTATTTT. It yields the protein CASSLLTSDSDTQYF.

This chain joins TRBV6-5 and TRBJ2-7; D perhaps matches TRBD1 (6 bases). The germline gives CDR1 MNHEY, CDR2 SVGAGI. The CDR3 loop spans 12 amino acids. Trimming pared 6 bases from V and 5 bases from J, leaving 11 bases between. CDR3 region: CASRNSGDEQYF. The CDR3 region has the DNA TGTGCCAGCAGAAACTCAGGGGACGAGCAGTACTTC.

The chain couples TRBV9 to TRBJ2-3, with no clear D. Trimming stripped 0 bases from V and 0 bases from J, with 17 bases between. The CDR3 runs 18 residues. Germline CDR1 reads SGDLS; CDR2 reads YYNGEE. CDR3 nucleotides: TGTGCCAGCAGCGTAGGGACCTGGGCGAAGCCTAGCACAGATACGCAGTATTTT. Protein sequence: CASSVGTWAKPSTDTQYF. Full variable domain (outside the CDR3, taken from reference TRBV9 and TRBJ2-3): DSGVTQTPKHLITATGQRVTLRCSPRSGDLSVYWYQQSLDQGLQFLIQYYNGEERAKGNILERFSAQQFPDLHSELNLSSLELGDSALYFCASSVGTWAKPSTDTQYFGPGTRLTVL.

This clone occurred a few times. The V and J genes are TRBV27 and TRBJ2-1; 8 nucleotides align to TRBD2. CDR1 MNHEY and CDR2 SMNVEV come from the germline V gene (reference sequence). This CDR3 comprises 13 residues. V lost 5 bases and J lost 8; bases outside the gene matches: 5. CDR3 bases: TGTGCCAGCAGTCCTAGCGGGTCTGATGAGCAGTTCTTC. Its protein product is CASSPSGSDEQFF.

V and J are TRBV6-5 and TRBJ1-4; tentatively, D is TRBD1 (6 bases). The CDR3 runs 15 residues. V dropped 0 bases and J dropped 8 bases, with 13 bases sitting between them. Germline CDR1 reads MNHEY; CDR2 reads SVGAGI. CDR3 sequence reads: CASSYSNRVDEKLFF. The CDR3 DNA reads TGTGCCAGCAGTTACTCAAACAGGGTAGACGAAAAACTGTTTTTT.

The chain combines TRBV5-1 with TRBJ2-2, with D tentatively TRBD1 (5 bases). The CDR3 totals 16 residues. The V end lost 2 bases, the J end lost 7 bases, and 18 bases lay between the germline ends. From germline, CDR1 is SGHRS and CDR2 YFSETQ. The CDR3 spells CASSFRATGLGGELFF. The CDR3 DNA is TGCGCCAGCAGCTTCAGGGCGACTGGCTTGGGCGGGGAGCTGTTTTTT.

The chain combines TRBV25-1 with TRBJ2-3; D may correspond to TRBD1 or TRBD2 (5 bases each). The CDR3 has 13 amino acids. Germline assignment: CDR1 MGHDK and CDR2 SYGVNS. Deletions cut 6 bases from V and 2 bases from J, with 9 bases between. CDR3 nucleotide sequence: TGTGCCAGCAGCTGGGACCTCACAGATACGCAGTATTTT. This codes for CASSWDLTDTQYF.

The gene calls are TRBV11-1 and TRBJ2-7, with 9 bases that match TRBD1. This CDR3 has 14 amino acids. Trimming removed 3 bases from V and 6 bases from J; junction bases left unmatched: 6. Germline CDR1 reads SGHAT; CDR2 reads FQDESV (reference sequence). CDR3 nucleotide sequence: TGTGCCAGCAGCTTCGGGACAGGGCATGGCGAGCAGTACTTC. Its translation is CASSFGTGHGEQYF.

The V call is TRBV7-2, the J call TRBJ2-5; 8 bases map to TRBD1. V shed 5 bases and J 3 bases; nucleotides not matched to a gene: 8. CDR1 SGHTA and CDR2 FQGNSA come from the germline V gene. The CDR3 extends over 15 amino acids. CDR3: CASSLGGTGKETQYF. The DNA of the CDR3 is TGTGCCAGCAGCCTAGGTGGGACAGGAAAAGAGACCCAGTACTTC.